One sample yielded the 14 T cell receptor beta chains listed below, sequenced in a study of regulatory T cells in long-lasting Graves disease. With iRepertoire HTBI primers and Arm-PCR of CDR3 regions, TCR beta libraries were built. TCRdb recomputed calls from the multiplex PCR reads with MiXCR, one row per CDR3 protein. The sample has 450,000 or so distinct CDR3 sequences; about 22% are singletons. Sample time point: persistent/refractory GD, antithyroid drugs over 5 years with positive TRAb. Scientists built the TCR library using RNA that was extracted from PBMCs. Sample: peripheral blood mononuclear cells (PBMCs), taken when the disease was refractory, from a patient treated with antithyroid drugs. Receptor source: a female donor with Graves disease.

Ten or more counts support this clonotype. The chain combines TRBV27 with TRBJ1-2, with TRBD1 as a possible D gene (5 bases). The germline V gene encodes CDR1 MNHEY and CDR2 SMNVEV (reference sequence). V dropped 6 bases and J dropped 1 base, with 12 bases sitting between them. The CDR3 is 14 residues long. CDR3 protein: CASSPGPHNYGYTF. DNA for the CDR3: TGTGCCAGCAGCCCGGGACCGCATAACTATGGCTACACCTTC.

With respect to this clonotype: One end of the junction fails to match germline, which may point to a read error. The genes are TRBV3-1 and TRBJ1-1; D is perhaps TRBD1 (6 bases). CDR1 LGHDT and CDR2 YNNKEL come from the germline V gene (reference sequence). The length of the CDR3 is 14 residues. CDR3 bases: TGCGCCAGCAGCCAGGCGGGACAAAACACTGAAGCTTTCTTT. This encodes CASSQAGQNTEAFF.

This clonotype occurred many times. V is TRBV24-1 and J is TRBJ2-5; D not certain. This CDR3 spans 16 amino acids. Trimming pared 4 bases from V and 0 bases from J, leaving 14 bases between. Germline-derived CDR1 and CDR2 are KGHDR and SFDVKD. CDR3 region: CATSDLSVANQETQYF. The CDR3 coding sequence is TGTGCCACCAGTGACCTCTCAGTGGCGAACCAAGAGACCCAGTACTTC.

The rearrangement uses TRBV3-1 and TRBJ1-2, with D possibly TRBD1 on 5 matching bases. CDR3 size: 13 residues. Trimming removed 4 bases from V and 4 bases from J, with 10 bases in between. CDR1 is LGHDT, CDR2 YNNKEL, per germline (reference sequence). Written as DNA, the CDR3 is TGTGCCAGCAGCCGTAGGGGCGGCTATGGCTACACCTTC. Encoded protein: CASSRRGGYGYTF.

This chain's CDR3 is CAWMSARNTEAFF. Written as DNA, the CDR3 is TGTGCCTGGATGTCCGCAAGGAACACTGAAGCTTTCTTT. The J gene is TRBJ1-1, the V gene TRBV30; D ambiguous. CDR3 length: 13 residues. Trimming shortened V by 4 bases and J by 1 base, and 10 bases separated the two germline ends. Germline CDR1 is GTSNPN and CDR2 is SVGIG (reference sequence).

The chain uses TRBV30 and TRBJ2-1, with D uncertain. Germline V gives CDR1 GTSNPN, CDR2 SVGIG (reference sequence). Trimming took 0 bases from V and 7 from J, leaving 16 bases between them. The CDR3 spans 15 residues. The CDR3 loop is CAWSVGPIIGNEQFF. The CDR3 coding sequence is TGTGCCTGGAGTGTTGGGCCGATCATAGGTAATGAGCAGTTCTTC.

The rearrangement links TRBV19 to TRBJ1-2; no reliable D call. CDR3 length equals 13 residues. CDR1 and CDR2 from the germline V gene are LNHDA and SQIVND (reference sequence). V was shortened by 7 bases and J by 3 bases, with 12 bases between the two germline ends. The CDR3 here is CASTNYGHYGYTF. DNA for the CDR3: TGTGCCAGTACCAATTACGGTCACTATGGCTACACCTTC.

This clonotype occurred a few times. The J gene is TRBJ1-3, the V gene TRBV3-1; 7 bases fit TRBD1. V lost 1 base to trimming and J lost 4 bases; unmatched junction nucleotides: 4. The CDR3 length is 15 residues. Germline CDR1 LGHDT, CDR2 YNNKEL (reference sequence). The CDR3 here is CASSQAQGLGNTIYF. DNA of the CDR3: TGTGCCAGCAGCCAAGCACAGGGGCTCGGAAACACCATATATTTT.

CDR3 in DNA: TGTGCCAGCACCCCGAGGAGGAGCTCTGGAAACACCATATATTTT. Translating gives CASTPRRSSGNTIYF. The gene calls are TRBV6-1 and TRBJ1-3; no firm D call. The germline gives CDR1 MNHNS, CDR2 SASEGT. The CDR3 consists of 15 residues. V gave up 7 bases and J gave up 0 bases, with 13 bases separating them.

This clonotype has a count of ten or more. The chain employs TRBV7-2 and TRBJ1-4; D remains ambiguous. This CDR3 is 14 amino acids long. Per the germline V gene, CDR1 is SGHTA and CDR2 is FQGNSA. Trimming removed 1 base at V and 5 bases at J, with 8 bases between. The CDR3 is CASSLGTRNEKLFF. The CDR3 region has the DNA TGTGCCAGCAGCTTAGGGACGAGGAATGAAAAACTGTTTTTT.

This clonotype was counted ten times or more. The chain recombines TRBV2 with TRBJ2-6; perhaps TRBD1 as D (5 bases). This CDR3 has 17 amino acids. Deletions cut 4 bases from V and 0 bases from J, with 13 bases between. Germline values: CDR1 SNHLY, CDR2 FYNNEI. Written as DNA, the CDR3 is TGTGCCAGCAGTGCCGGACACCCGTCCTCTGGGGCCAACGTCCTGACTTTC. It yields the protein CASSAGHPSSGANVLTF.

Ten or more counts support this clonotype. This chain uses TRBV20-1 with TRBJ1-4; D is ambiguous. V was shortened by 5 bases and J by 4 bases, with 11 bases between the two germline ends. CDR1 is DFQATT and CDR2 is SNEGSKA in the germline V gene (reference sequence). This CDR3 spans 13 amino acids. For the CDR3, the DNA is TGCAGTGCTGGTCGTAGGTTTAATGAAAAACTGTTTTTT. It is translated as CSAGRRFNEKLFF.

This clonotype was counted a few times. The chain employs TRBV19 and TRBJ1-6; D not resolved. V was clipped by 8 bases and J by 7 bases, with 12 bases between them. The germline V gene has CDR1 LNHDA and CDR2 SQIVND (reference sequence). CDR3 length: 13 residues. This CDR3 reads CASSEASNSPLHF. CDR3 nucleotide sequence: TGTGCCAGTTCCGAGGCCTCAAATTCACCCCTCCACTTT.

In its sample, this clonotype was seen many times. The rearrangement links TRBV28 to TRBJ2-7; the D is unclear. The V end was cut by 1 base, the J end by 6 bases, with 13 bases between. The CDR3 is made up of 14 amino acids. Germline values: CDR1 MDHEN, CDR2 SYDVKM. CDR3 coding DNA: TGTGCCAGCAGTTTATTGGGCCCCACCCCCGAGCAGTACTTC. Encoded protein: CASSLLGPTPEQYF.